This TCR beta chain emerged from a study of shared clonotypes between healthy human individuals. In the study overall: Donors consisted of two women and a few men between 18 and 49. Study conclusions and caveats: Enrolling few donors narrowed the genetic and exposure-history diversity that was represented. An effect of sequencing depth on clonotype sharing among donors was expected.

Execution of the assay was at deep level. Libraries were prepared by immunoSEQ multiplex PCR; TCRdb keeps only in-frame clonotypes and omits some of them. This table has 1.4 million or so clones, about 98.5% appearing once. Comments on this clone: Its antigen is unknown.

Germline CDR1 SGHRS, CDR2 YFSETQ. Trimming left V 5 bases short and J 2 bases short, with 10 bases between. The CDR3 totals 13 residues. The genes are TRBV5-1 and TRBJ2-5; D is ambiguous. The receptor's source is a man in his thirties or forties in good health. Specimen: naive CD4+ T cells sorted from blood. The subset denotes: CD45RA+ positively selected. CDR3 DNA: TGCGCCAGCAGTTCCCCGCAGCAAGAGACCCAGTACTTC. Translated: CASSSPQQETQYF.